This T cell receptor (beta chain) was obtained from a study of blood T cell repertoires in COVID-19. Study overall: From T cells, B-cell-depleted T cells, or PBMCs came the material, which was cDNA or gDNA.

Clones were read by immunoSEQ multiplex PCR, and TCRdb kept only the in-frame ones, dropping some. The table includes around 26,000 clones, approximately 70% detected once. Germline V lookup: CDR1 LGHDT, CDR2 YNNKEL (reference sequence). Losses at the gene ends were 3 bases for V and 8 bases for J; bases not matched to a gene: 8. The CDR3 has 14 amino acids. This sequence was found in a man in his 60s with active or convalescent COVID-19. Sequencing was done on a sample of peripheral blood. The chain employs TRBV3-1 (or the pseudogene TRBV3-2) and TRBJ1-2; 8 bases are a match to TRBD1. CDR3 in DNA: TGTGCCAGCAGCCAGATTCCGGACAGGGCGGGCTACACCTTC. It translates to CASSQIPDRAGYTF.